This T cell receptor beta chain derives from a study of T cell changes during pregnancy in multiple sclerosis. TCRdb keeps only in-frame clones here, not all; method: immunoSEQ multiplex PCR. In the table there are tens of thousands of clones, more than 80% of which are singletons. The V end lost 1 base, the J end lost 0 bases, and 4 bases lay between the germline ends. The germline CDR1 and CDR2 sequences are LNHDA and SQIVND (reference sequence). This CDR3 is built from 14 residues. The chain has TRBV19 and TRBJ1-3; D call uncertain. Sequencing used peripheral blood, obtained in the third trimester of pregnancy. This clonotype originated in a female donor with multiple sclerosis, enrolled in a pregnancy study. This chain's CDR3 is CASSIGLSGNTIYF. DNA for the CDR3: TGTGCCAGTAGTATAGGTCTCTCTGGAAACACCATATATTTT.